A single sample gave rise to the 21 T cell receptor beta chains below, sequenced in a study of T cells in Graves' hyperthyroidism and ophthalmopathy. RNA transcripts served as the template for amplifying TCR beta CDR3 regions. HTBI primers were the set used in a first-round RT-PCR of the TCR CDR3. A single record per CDR3 protein comes from TCRdb applying MiXCR to the multiplex PCR reads. The sample has around 400,000 distinct CDR3 sequences, around 16% seen once; the top ten hold about a quarter. Sequenced sample: blood. The source of these receptors is a woman aged 18-29 years with Graves' hyperthyroidism that later progressed to Graves' ophthalmopathy.

About this clonotype: A much larger clone sits a single nucleotide away, making a read error possible. V and J are TRBV20-1 and TRBJ2-5; D perhaps matches TRBD2 (6 bases). CDR1 and CDR2 (germline): DFQATT, SNEGSKA (reference sequence). The CDR3 has 12 residues. The CDR3, as DNA: TGCAGTACTAGACCGGGGACTGCGATACAGTACTTC. Its translation is CSTRPGTAIQYF.

This clonotype has ten or more counts. This chain connects TRBV2 to TRBJ2-5; the match to TRBD1 covers 9 bases. J gave up 2 bases and V 6 bases, and 4 bases lay outside the gene matches. There are 14 residues in the CDR3. Germline CDR1 reads SNHLY; CDR2 reads FYNNEI. The CDR3 nucleotides read TGTGCCAGCAGCGGGACAGGGTGGCAAGAGACCCAGTACTTC. It translates to CASSGTGWQETQYF.

The gene calls are TRBV2 and TRBJ2-2, with unresolved D. The CDR3 covers 10 residues. Trimming stripped 6 bases from V and 9 bases from J, with 5 bases between. Germline values: CDR1 SNHLY, CDR2 FYNNEI. The CDR3 region has the DNA TGTGCCAGCAGGGGTCGGGAGCTGTTTTTT. Translation gives CASRGRELFF.

This clonotype was counted a few times. The rearrangement joins TRBV20-1 to TRBJ1-2; D might be TRBD1 (5 bases). Looked up from germline, CDR1 is DFQATT and CDR2 is SNEGSKA (reference sequence). The CDR3 covers 14 residues. Trimming pared 7 bases from V and 4 bases from J, leaving 19 bases between. The CDR3 coding sequence is TGCAGTGGAGGGGAGGGATATCCTTCCTATGGCTACACCTTC. Its translation: CSGGEGYPSYGYTF.

This clonotype has at least ten counts. The junction differs from germline at one of its ends, possibly a read error. The V call is TRBV12-3 or TRBV12-4, the J call TRBJ2-7, with D tentatively TRBD1 (6 bases). CDR3 length equals 15 residues. The CDR3 nucleotides read TGTGCCAGCAGTGAAGAAGGGGGTCCCAACTACAAGCAGTACTTC. This codes for CASSEEGGPNYKQYF.

This clonotype was observed many times. The V and J genes are TRBV2 and TRBJ2-1; no definite D call. Trimming shortened V by 3 bases and J by 8 bases, and 8 bases separated the two germline ends. Per the germline V gene, CDR1 is SNHLY and CDR2 is FYNNEI. The CDR3 loop spans 12 amino acids. CDR3 region: CASSEGSDEQFF. Here the CDR3 DNA reads TGTGCCAGCAGTGAGGGATCCGATGAGCAGTTCTTC.

This chain links TRBV29-1 with TRBJ2-7; D possibly uses TRBD1 or TRBD2 (8 bases each). The CDR3 has 15 amino acids. V dropped 4 bases and J dropped 1 base, with 17 bases sitting between them. The V gene's germline CDR1 is SQVTM and CDR2 ANQGSEA. The CDR3 here is CSVAGGTSGSYEQYF. DNA of the CDR3: TGCAGCGTTGCAGGGGGCACTAGCGGATCCTACGAGCAGTACTTC.

This clonotype was detected only a few times. This chain connects TRBV6-5 to TRBJ2-2, with D perhaps given as TRBD1 or TRBD2 (5 bases each). The CDR3 has 16 residues. Germline CDR1 is MNHEY and CDR2 is SVGAGI. The V gene lost 5 bases and the J gene lost 6 bases, with 19 bases spanning the gap. The CDR3 here is CASSHKWGRGAGELFF. CDR3 sequence (DNA): TGTGCCAGCAGTCACAAGTGGGGGAGAGGGGCCGGGGAGCTGTTTTTT.

This clonotype was detected only a few times. The V and J genes are TRBV30 and TRBJ2-6; perhaps D is TRBD1 or TRBD2 (5 bases each). Trimming pared 4 bases from V and 4 bases from J, leaving 11 bases between. The CDR3 loop spans 14 amino acids. Germline V gene sequence: CDR1 GTSNPN, CDR2 SVGIG (reference sequence). The CDR3 loop reads CAWKVGPGANVLTF. The CDR3 nucleotides are TGTGCCTGGAAAGTGGGACCCGGGGCCAACGTCCTGACTTTC.

The chain carries TRBV27 and TRBJ2-1; 10 nucleotides match TRBD2. The J segment lost 6 bases and the V segment lost 7 bases, leaving 6 bases of the junction unmatched. CDR3 length: 14 amino acids. Germline V lookup: CDR1 MNHEY, CDR2 SMNVEV (reference sequence). The CDR3 sequence: CASTPAGGRNEQFF. The CDR3 coding sequence is TGTGCCAGCACCCCAGCGGGAGGGCGCAATGAGCAGTTCTTC.

This clonotype was recorded many times. This sequence joins TRBV2 and TRBJ2-3; 8 bases fit TRBD1. The CDR3 is 14 amino acids. Germline V lookup: CDR1 SNHLY, CDR2 FYNNEI. With V trimmed by 6 bases and J by 3 bases, 5 bases remained unmatched. In nucleotides, the CDR3 is TGTGCCAGCAGCCTCAGGGGGCGTACAGATACGCAGTATTTT. Protein sequence: CASSLRGRTDTQYF.

This clonotype was counted at least ten times. The chain is built from TRBV12-3 or TRBV12-4 and TRBJ2-1; TRBD2 matches at 8 bases. V dropped 7 bases and J dropped 2; count of bases not matched to a gene: 7. CDR3 length: 15 residues. CDR3 DNA: TGTGCCAGCACCTCCCCGGGAGGGGCCTACAATGAGCAGTTCTTC. Its translation: CASTSPGGAYNEQFF.

The chain links TRBV12-3 or TRBV12-4 to TRBJ2-5, with D possibly TRBD2 on 6 matching bases. This CDR3 comprises 16 residues. The V end lost 6 bases, the J end lost 1 base, and 18 bases lay between the germline ends. In DNA form, the CDR3 reads TGTGCCAGCAGCCAAGAGGGAGGACACCTCCAAGAGACCCAGTACTTC. Its protein product is CASSQEGGHLQETQYF.

Ten or more counts support this clonotype. V and J are TRBV30 and TRBJ1-1; D uncertain. CDR1 and CDR2 from the germline V gene are GTSNPN and SVGIG (reference sequence). The CDR3 runs to 12 residues. The V gene lost 0 bases and the J gene lost 1 base, with 3 bases spanning the gap. The CDR3, as DNA: TGTGCCTGGAGTGTCGGGAACACTGAAGCTTTCTTT. Its protein product is CAWSVGNTEAFF.

DNA for the CDR3: TGTGCCAGCAGCCAAGATCCTAGCGGGAGCCAAGAGACCCAGTACTTC. As protein: CASSQDPSGSQETQYF. The rearrangement links TRBV4-2 to TRBJ2-5; TRBD2 aligns across 10 bases. With 0 bases clipped from V and 1 base from J, the junction kept 2 bases outside the gene matches. The CDR3 runs to 16 residues. Per the germline V gene, CDR1 is LGHNA and CDR2 is YNFKEQ.

To note about this clonotype: Possible read error: a much larger clone is one base away. The rearrangement joins TRBV10-3 to TRBJ2-2; D possibly matches TRBD1 or TRBD2 (5 bases each). This CDR3 comprises 17 residues. From germline, CDR1 is ENHRY and CDR2 SYGVKD. Trimming stripped 10 bases from V and 3 bases from J, with 24 bases between. Here the CDR3 reads CASRARIREWDTGELFF. CDR3 bases: TGTGCCAGCAGAGCGAGGATCAGGGAGTGGGACACCGGGGAGCTGTTTTTT.

This clonotype was detected many times. The chain carries TRBV27 and TRBJ2-3, with 7 bases that match TRBD1. Germline loops: CDR1 MNHEY, CDR2 SMNVEV (reference sequence). The trim removed 5 bases at V and 1 base at J, leaving 12 bases unmatched. The CDR3 sequence is 17 residues long. The CDR3 bases are TGTGCCAGCAGTCCCCGGGACAGTATATCAGGCACAGATACGCAGTATTTT. Its translation is CASSPRDSISGTDTQYF.

The chain recombines TRBV10-3 with TRBJ2-3; D ambiguous. V was trimmed by 0 bases and J by 4 bases, leaving 20 bases between them. The CDR3 consists of 18 residues. Germline V gives CDR1 ENHRY, CDR2 SYGVKD. CDR3 in amino acids: CAISESGRSLTIADTQYF. The CDR3 DNA reads as TGTGCCATCAGTGAGTCTGGGCGCTCGCTCACAATCGCAGATACGCAGTATTTT.

The chain uses TRBV4-1 and TRBJ2-1; D uncertain. Trimming left V 1 base short and J 8 bases short, with 12 bases between. The CDR3 spans 14 residues. CDR1 and CDR2 from the germline V gene are MGHRA and YSYEKL. The CDR3 DNA follows: TGCGCCAGCAGCCAAGGTTTGTCTATCGATGAGCAGTTCTTC. Its translation: CASSQGLSIDEQFF.

Only a few counts were recorded for this clonotype. The chain links TRBV10-2 to TRBJ1-1; no clear D gene. This CDR3 is 14 amino acids long. Between the trimmed V and J ends, which lost 8 bases and 0 bases, there was a span of 13 bases. Germline CDR1 is WSHSY and CDR2 is SAAADI. The CDR3 DNA follows: TGCGCCAGCTTGGCAGATGTTATGAACACTGAAGCTTTCTTT. It translates to CASLADVMNTEAFF.

This clonotype has more than one count but fewer than ten. The rearrangement uses TRBV10-3 and TRBJ2-3; 12 bases are shared with TRBD2. Germline trimming cut 2 bases from V and 4 bases from J; bases unmatched to any gene: 7. Per germline, CDR1 ENHRY and CDR2 SYGVKD. The CDR3 contains 17 residues. Here the CDR3 reads CAISEGLAGSGADTQYF. In DNA, the CDR3 is TGTGCCATCAGTGAGGGACTAGCGGGGTCAGGAGCAGATACGCAGTATTTT.